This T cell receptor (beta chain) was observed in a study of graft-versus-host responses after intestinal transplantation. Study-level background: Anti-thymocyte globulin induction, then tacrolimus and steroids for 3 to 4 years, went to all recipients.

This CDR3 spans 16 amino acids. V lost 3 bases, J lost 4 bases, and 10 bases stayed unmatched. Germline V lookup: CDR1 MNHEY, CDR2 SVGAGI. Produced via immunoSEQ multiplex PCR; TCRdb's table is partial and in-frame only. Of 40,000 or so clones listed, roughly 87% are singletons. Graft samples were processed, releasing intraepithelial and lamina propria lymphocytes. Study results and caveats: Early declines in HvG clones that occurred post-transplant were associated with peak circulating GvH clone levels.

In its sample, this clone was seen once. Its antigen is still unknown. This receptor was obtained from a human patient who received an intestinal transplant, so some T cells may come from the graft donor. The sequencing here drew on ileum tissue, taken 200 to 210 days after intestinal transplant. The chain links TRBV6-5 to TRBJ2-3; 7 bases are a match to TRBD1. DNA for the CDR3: TGTGCCAGCAGTTATTCCCCACAGGGGTCATCAGATACGCAGTATTTT. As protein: CASSYSPQGSSDTQYF.